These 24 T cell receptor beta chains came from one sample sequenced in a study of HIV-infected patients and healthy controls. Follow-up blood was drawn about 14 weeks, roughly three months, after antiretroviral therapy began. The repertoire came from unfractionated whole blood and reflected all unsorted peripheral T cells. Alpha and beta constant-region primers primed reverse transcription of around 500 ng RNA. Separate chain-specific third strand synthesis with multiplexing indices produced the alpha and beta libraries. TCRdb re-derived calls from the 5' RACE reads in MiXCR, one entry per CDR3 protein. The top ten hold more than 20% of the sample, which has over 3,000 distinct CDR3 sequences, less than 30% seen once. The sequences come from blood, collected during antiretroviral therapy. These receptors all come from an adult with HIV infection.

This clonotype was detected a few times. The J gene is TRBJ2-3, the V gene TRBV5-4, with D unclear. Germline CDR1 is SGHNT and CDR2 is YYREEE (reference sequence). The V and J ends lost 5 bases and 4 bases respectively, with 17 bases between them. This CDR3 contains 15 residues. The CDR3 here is CASSHQIAGPDTQYF. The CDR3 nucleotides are TGTGCCAGCAGTCACCAAATCGCTGGACCAGATACGCAGTATTTT.

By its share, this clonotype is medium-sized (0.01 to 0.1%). CDR3 bases: TGCAGTGCTGCGGGACAGGGGTATCCCTACGAGCAGTACTTC. Residues: CSAAGQGYPYEQYF. The chain links TRBV20-1 to TRBJ2-7; 10 bases align to TRBD1. V dropped 5 bases and J dropped 2; count of bases not matched to a gene: 6. This CDR3 has 14 residues. From germline, CDR1 is DFQATT and CDR2 SNEGSKA (reference sequence).

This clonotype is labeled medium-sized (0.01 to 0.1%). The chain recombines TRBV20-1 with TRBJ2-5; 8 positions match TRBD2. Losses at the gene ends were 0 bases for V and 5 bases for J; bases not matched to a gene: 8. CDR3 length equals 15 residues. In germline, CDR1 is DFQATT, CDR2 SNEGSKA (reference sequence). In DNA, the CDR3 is TGCAGTGCTAGAGATGGCGGGACTAGTCGGGAGACCCAGTACTTC. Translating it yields CSARDGGTSRETQYF.

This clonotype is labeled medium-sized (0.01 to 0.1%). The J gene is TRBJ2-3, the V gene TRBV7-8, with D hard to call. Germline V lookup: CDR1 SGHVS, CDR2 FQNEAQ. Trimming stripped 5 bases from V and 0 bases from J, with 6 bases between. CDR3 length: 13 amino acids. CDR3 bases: TGTGCCAGCAGCCCGGCGAGCACAGATACGCAGTATTTT. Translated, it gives CASSPASTDTQYF.

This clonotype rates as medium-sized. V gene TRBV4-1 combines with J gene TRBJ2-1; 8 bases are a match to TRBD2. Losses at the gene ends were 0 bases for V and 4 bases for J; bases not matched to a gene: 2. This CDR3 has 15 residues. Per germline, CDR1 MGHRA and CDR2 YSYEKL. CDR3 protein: CASSQESSGYNEQFF. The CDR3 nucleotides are TGCGCCAGCAGCCAAGAGTCTAGCGGGTACAATGAGCAGTTCTTC.

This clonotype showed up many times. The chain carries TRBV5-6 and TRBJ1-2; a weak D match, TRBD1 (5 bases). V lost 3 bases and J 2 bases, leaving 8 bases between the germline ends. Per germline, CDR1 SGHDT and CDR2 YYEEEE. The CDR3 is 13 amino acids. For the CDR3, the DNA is TGTGCCAGCAGCTCCGGACAAAACTATGGCTACACCTTC. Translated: CASSSGQNYGYTF.

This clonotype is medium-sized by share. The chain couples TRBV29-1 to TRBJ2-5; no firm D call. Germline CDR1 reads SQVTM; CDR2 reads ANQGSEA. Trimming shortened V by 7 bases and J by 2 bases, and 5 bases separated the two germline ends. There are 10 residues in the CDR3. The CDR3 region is CSAGQETQYF. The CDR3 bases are TGCAGCGCCGGACAAGAGACCCAGTACTTC.

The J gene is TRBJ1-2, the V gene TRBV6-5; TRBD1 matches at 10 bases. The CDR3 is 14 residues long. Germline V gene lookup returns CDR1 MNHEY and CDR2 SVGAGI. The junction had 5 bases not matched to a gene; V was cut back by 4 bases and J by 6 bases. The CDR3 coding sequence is TGTGCCAGCAGTTCCTCCGGGACAGGGGATGGCTACACCTTC. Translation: CASSSSGTGDGYTF.

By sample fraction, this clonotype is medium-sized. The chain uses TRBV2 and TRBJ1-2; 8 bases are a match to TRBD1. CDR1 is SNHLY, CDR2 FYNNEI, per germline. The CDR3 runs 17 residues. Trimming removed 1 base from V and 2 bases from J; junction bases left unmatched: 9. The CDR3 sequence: CASSEGRGHQVNYGYTF. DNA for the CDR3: TGTGCCAGCAGTGAAGGCAGGGGGCATCAGGTGAACTATGGCTACACCTTC.

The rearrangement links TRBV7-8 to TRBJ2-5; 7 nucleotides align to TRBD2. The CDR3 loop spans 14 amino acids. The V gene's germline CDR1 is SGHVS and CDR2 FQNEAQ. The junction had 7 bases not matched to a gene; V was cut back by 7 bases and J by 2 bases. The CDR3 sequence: CASNLAAGQETQYF. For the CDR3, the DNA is TGTGCCAGCAACCTAGCAGCGGGGCAAGAGACCCAGTACTTC.

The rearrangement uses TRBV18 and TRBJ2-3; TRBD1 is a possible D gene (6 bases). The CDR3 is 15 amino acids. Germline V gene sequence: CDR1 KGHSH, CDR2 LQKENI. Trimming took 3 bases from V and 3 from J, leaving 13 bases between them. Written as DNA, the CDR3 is TGTGCCAGCTCACCCCCACAGGGCGGGACAGATACGCAGTATTTT. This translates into CASSPPQGGTDTQYF.

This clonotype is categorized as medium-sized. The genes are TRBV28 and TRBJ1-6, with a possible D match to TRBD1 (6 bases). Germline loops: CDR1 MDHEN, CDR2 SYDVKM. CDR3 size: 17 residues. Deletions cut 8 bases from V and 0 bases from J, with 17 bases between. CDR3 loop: CASVPQGGGSYNSPLHF. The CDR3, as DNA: TGTGCCAGCGTTCCCCAGGGAGGGGGCTCCTATAATTCACCCCTCCACTTT.

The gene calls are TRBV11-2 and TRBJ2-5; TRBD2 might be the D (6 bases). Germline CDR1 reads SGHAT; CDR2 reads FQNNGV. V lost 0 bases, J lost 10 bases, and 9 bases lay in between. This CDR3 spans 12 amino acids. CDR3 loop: CASSLDWGDQYF. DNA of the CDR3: TGTGCCAGCAGCTTAGATTGGGGGGACCAGTACTTC.

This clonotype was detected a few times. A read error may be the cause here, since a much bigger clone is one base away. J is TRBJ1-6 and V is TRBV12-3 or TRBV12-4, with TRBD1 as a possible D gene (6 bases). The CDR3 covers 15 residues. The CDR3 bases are TGTGCCAGCACTCAGGGGCCGGGGGGTATTTCACCCATCCACTTT. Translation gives CASTQGPGGISPIHF.

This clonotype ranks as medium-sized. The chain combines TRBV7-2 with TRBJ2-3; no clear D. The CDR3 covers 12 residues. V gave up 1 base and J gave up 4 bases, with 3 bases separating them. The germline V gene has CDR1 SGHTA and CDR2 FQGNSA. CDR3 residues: CASSLGPDTQYF. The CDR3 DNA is TGTGCCAGCAGCTTAGGCCCAGATACGCAGTATTTT.

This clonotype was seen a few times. As DNA, the CDR3 is TGCGCCAGCACCGGGACAGGGCTTCAGGACGAGCAGTACTTC. Translating it yields CASTGTGLQDEQYF. The chain uses TRBV10-2 and TRBJ2-7; 9 bases map to TRBD1. The germline V gene has CDR1 WSHSY and CDR2 SAAADI. Germline trimming cut 7 bases from V and 5 bases from J; bases unmatched to any gene: 9. This CDR3 is 14 amino acids long.

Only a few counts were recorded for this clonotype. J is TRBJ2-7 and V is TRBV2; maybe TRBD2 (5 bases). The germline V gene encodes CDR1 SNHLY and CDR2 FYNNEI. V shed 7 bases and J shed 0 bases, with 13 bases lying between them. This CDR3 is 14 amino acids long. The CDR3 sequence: CASNSRTGSYEQYF. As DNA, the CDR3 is TGTGCCAGCAATTCGAGGACTGGCTCCTACGAGCAGTACTTC. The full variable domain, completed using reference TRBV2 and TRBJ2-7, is EPEVTQTPSHQVTQMGQEVILRCVPISNHLYFYWYRQILGQKVEFLVSFYNNEISEKSEIFDDQFSVERPDGSNFTLKIRSTKLEDSAMYFCASNSRTGSYEQYFGPGTRLTVT.

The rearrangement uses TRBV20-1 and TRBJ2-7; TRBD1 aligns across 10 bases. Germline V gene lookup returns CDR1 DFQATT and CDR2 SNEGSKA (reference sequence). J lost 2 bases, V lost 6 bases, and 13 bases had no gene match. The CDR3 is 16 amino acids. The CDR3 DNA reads TGCAGTGCGAACAACCTAGGGACAGGGGAGACCTACGAGCAGTACTTC. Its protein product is CSANNLGTGETYEQYF.

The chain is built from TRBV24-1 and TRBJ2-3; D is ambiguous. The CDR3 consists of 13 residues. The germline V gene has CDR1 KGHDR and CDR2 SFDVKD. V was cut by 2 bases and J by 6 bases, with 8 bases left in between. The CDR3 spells CATSDYRADTQYF. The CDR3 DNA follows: TGTGCCACCAGTGATTACCGGGCGGATACGCAGTATTTT.

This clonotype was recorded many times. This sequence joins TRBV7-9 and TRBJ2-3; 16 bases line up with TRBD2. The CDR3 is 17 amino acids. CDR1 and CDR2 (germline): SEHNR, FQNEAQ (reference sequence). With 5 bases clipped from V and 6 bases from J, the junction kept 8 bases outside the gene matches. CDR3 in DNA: TGTGCCAGCAGCCCGAATCCGGGACTAGCGGGGGGGGATACGCAGTATTTT. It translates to CASSPNPGLAGGDTQYF.

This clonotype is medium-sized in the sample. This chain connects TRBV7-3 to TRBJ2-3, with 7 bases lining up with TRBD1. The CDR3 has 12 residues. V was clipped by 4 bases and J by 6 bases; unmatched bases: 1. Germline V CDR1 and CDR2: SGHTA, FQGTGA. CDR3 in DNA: TGTGCCAGCAGCTCCAGGGGGGATACGCAGTATTTT. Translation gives CASSSRGDTQYF.

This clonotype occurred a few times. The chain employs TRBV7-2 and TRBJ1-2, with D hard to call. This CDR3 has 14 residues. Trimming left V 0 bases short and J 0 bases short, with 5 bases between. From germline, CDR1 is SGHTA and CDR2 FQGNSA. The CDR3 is CASSLARANYGYTF. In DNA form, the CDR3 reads TGTGCCAGCAGCTTAGCCCGAGCTAACTATGGCTACACCTTC. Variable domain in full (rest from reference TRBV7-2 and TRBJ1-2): GAGVSQSPSNKVTEKGKDVELRCDPISGHTALYWYRQSLGQGLEFLIYFQGNSAPDKSGLPSDRFSAERTGGSVSTLTIQRTQQEDSAVYLCASSLARANYGYTFGSGTRLTVV.

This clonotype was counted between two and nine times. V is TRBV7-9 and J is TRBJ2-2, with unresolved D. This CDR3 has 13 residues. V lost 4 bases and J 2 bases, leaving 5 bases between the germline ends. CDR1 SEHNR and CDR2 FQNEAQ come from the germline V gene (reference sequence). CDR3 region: CASSSSNTGELFF. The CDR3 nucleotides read TGTGCCAGCAGCTCTAGTAACACCGGGGAGCTGTTTTTT. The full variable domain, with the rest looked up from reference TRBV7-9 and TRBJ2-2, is DTGVSQNPRHKITKRGQNVTFRCDPISEHNRLYWYRQTLGQGPEFLTYFQNEAQLEKSRLLSDRFSAERPKGSFSTLEIQRTEQGDSAMYLCASSSSNTGELFFGEGSRLTVL.

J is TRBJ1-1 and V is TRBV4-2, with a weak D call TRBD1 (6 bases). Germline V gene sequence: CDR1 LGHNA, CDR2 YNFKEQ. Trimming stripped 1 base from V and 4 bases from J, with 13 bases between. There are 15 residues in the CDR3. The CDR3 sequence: CASSQAGGPGTEAFF. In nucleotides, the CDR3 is TGTGCCAGCAGCCAAGCCGGGGGGCCTGGCACTGAAGCTTTCTTT.